Following are 6 T cell receptor beta chains from one sample sequenced in a study of cytomegalovirus exposure and HLA in healthy donors. 13 Jbeta primers and 60 Vbeta primers were used for the PCR. Using immunoSEQ multiplex PCR, the repertoire was profiled, and TCRdb retains in-frame clones only, with some absent. This sample yields roughly 200,000 clones, of which approximately 80% are seen a single time; roughly 3.1% belongs to the top ten. The sample consisted of PBMCs. The receptors were sampled from a man in his forties or fifties in good health and CMV-seropositive.

This clone was seen more than once but under ten times. This chain joins TRBV5-4 and TRBJ2-2, with D maybe TRBD1 (6 bases). CDR3 length: 14 residues. The germline gives CDR1 SGHNT, CDR2 YYREEE (reference sequence). V shed 7 bases and J shed 3 bases, with 13 bases lying between them. The CDR3 protein is CASSLDSYTGELFF. The CDR3 DNA reads as TGTGCCAGCTCACTGGACAGCTACACCGGGGAGCTGTTTTTT.

The gene calls are TRBV7-6 and TRBJ1-2; D gene unclear. From germline, CDR1 is SGHVS and CDR2 FNYEAQ. Trimming removed 1 base from V and 7 bases from J, with 10 bases in between. The CDR3 sequence is 13 residues long. CDR3 region: CASSLVSGAGYTF. The CDR3 nucleotides read TGTGCCAGCAGCTTAGTATCGGGAGCTGGCTACACCTTC. The variable domain in full, completed from reference TRBV7-6 and TRBJ1-2, reads GAGVSQSPRYKVTKRGQDVALRCDPISGHVSLYWYRQALGQGPEFLTYFNYEAQQDKSGLPNDRFSAERPEGSISTLTIQRTEQRDSAMYRCASSLVSGAGYTFGSGTRLTVV.

The rearrangement links TRBV6-6 to TRBJ2-5, with 8 nucleotides matching TRBD1. The DNA end lines up better with TRBJ2-7; the J call may be wrong. The CDR3 covers 16 residues. The germline V gene encodes CDR1 MNHNY and CDR2 SVGAGI (reference sequence). CDR3 loop: CASSPRGGQGSYEQYF. CDR3 nucleotides: TGTGCCAGCAGTCCCCGGGGAGGACAGGGATCCTACGAGCAGTACTTC.

The V call is TRBV29-1, the J call TRBJ2-1; the D gene is possibly TRBD2 (6 bases). Germline V lookup: CDR1 SQVTM, CDR2 ANQGSEA. The CDR3 is 13 residues long. With 7 bases removed from V and 5 bases from J, the gap between germline ends came to 15 bases. CDR3 in amino acids: CSAFGGPDNEQFF. The CDR3 coding sequence is TGCAGCGCCTTCGGAGGGCCTGACAATGAGCAGTTCTTC.

The chain carries TRBV28 and TRBJ2-5; perhaps TRBD1 as D (5 bases). The CDR3 is made up of 15 amino acids. Looked up from germline, CDR1 is MDHEN and CDR2 is SYDVKM. Between the trimmed V and J ends, which lost 2 bases and 4 bases, there was a span of 14 bases. CDR3 DNA: TGTGCCAGCAGTTTAGAAGGGGATTGGGGAGAGACCCAGTACTTC. It yields the protein CASSLEGDWGETQYF.

This rearrangement joins TRBV5-8 to TRBJ2-7; TRBD1 matches at 8 bases. The V gene's germline CDR1 is SGHTS and CDR2 YDEGEE. The CDR3 has 14 residues. The trim removed 2 bases at V and 7 bases at J, leaving 8 bases unmatched. CDR3 sequence reads: CASSLGQGHWEQYF. In DNA, the CDR3 is TGTGCCAGCAGCTTAGGACAGGGCCATTGGGAGCAGTACTTC.